This paragraph covers one T cell receptor (beta chain) sequence. This clonotype was detected a few times. Its antigen has not been determined. No base quality information exists; no much larger clone differs at one position. The CDR3 runs 11 amino acids, cysteine and phenylalanine included. CDR3 DNA is the only sequence kept; it has 33 bases, read in frame from the first base. Looking up the germline V gene yields CDR1 SGHAT and CDR2 FQNNGV. Cut back by 7 bases and 11 bases, the V and J ends lie 14 bases apart. The data were produced on an Illumina NovaSeq 6000. TCRalpha and TCRbeta cDNA libraries were built by 5'RACE with constant-segment primers, adding sample barcodes and unique molecular identifiers. RNA was extracted from every sample with Trizol reagent. The libraries were amplified in two PCR steps, and the second step added a second sample barcode and Illumina TruSeq adapters. Libraries were sequenced on an Illumina NovaSeq with 2 x 150 bp paired-end reads. As for the original processing: With migec v1.2.7, reads were demultiplexed and then collapsed into UMI-guided consensus sequences. Using mixcr v2.1.11, the UMI consensuses were aligned to TRA and TRB V and J templates and assembled into clonotypes. Clonotypes were classified as expanded or contracted when called significant by both edgeR and NoisET, with noise models trained on biological replicates. For edgeR calls, the cutoffs were a false discovery rate-adjusted p below 0.01 and a log2 fold-change threshold of 1. As an exploratory analysis of dynamics, max-normalized trajectories of the 1000 most abundant clonotypes were examined with PCA combined with hierarchical clustering. Each responding clone was given a CD4 or CD8 phenotype based on the CD4+ and CD8+ repertoires, which had been sequenced separately. Starting from the raw public reads, TCRdb applied fastp trimming at Q25, assembled clones with MiXCR and retained in-frame beta chains. Rows are unified per CDR3 protein, each entry keeping the most common DNA and genes. The V and J calls reflect TCRdb's pipeline rather than the authors' work. The sample table holds hundreds of thousands of distinct CDR3 sequences, of which around a sixth were seen once. The top ten hold 9% to 15% of the sample.

This entry is derived from a study of T-cell memory formation after mild COVID-19 (dated by TCRdb to about 2021). With regard to the full study: TCR sequence clusters from the two donors were found to be largely donor specific. In a couple of donors, T-cell clones that expanded and contracted after mild COVID-19 were tracked by sequencing TCRalpha and TCRbeta repertoires over time. The cohort was made up of two young adult volunteers, one female and one male, who were previously healthy.

Ficoll-Paque density gradient centrifugation was the method used to isolate PBMCs. General study outcomes and caveats: Clones contracting from day 15 to 85 had balanced CD4/CD8 phenotypes, while a second wave expanding from day 15 to 37 was biased towards CD4+. Contracting CD4+ clones appeared mostly in the CM and EM memory subsets, whereas CD8+ clones were enriched in EMRA. Only two mild cases were covered in the study, and larger cohorts including severe cases with pre-infection samples were considered necessary. Some responding clones were detected in pre-infection memory, suggesting pre-existing cross-reactive memory T cells joined the SARS-CoV-2 response. The second-wave clones that peaked on day 37 were not confirmed to be SARS-CoV-2 specific.

The chain employs TRBV11-2 and TRBJ1-1; a tentative D call is TRBD1 (5 bases match). Sequencing used PBMCs or a T cell subset sorted from them (not recorded which). The clonotype was recovered from an adult woman who had mild COVID-19 (a few samples of this study predate the infection). The sample titles of this study are shuffled in the database, so cell type and time point are left out; the donor was told from shared clones. CDR3 sequence: CASTLGGEAFF. The DNA sequence is given as TGTGCCAGCACTTTGGGGGGTGAGGCTTTCTTT.